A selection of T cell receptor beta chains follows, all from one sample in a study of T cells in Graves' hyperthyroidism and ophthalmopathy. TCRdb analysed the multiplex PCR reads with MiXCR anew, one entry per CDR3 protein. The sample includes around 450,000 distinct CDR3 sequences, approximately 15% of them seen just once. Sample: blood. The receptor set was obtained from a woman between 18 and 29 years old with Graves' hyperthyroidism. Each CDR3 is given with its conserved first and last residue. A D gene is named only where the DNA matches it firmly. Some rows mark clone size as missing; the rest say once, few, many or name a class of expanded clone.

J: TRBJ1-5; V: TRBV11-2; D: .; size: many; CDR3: CASSLGRTVNQPQHF; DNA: TGTGCCAGCAGCTTAGGTAGGACAGTCAATCAGCCCCAGCATTTT
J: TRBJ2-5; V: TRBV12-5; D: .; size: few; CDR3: CASAPSKPLGETQYF; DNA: TGTGCTAGTGCTCCCTCGAAGCCGTTAGGAGAGACCCAGTACTTC
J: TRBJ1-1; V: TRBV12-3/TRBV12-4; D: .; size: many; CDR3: CASRPNRVEAFF; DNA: TGTGCCAGCAGACCTAACAGGGTTGAAGCTTTCTTT
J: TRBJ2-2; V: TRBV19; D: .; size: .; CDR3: CASISAGRDTGELFF; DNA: TGTGCCAGTATATCGGCGGGCCGGGATACCGGGGAGCTGTTTTTT
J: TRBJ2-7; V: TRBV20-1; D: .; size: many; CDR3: CSAKGDRGEQYF; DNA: TGCAGTGCTAAGGGCGATAGGGGCGAGCAGTACTTC
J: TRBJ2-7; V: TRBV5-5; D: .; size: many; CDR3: CASSLAHSSYEQYF; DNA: TGTGCCAGCAGCTTGGCCCACTCGTCCTACGAGCAGTACTTC
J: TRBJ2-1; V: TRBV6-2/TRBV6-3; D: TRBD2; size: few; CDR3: CASRPAGTSGRVEQFF; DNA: TGTGCCAGCAGGCCAGCCGGGACTAGCGGGCGTGTTGAGCAGTTCTTC
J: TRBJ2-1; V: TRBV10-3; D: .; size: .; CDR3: CAISESPGEEQFF; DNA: TGTGCCATCAGTGAGTCGCCGGGAGAAGAGCAGTTCTTC
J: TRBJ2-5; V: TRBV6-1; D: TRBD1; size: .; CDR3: CASSEGQGAVKTQYF; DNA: TGTGCCAGCAGTGAAGGACAGGGGGCGGTGAAGACCCAGTACTTC
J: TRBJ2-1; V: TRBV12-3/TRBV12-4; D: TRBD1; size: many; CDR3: CASSHPDREEQFF; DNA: TGTGCCAGCAGTCACCCAGACAGGGAAGAGCAGTTCTTC
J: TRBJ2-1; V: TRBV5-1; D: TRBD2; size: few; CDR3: CASSPRLAEGAEQFF; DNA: TGCGCCAGCAGCCCGAGACTAGCGGAGGGGGCTGAGCAGTTCTTC
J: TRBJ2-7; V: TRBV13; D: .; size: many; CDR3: CASSPPSFRAYEQYF; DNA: TGTGCCAGCAGCCCCCCCTCCTTCCGAGCCTACGAGCAGTACTTC
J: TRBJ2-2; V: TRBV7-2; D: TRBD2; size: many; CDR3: CASSYPGLAGSIYTGELFF; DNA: TGTGCCAGCAGCTACCCGGGACTAGCGGGGTCGATCTACACCGGGGAGCTGTTTTTT
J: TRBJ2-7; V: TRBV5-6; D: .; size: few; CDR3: CASSLFSYEQYF; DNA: TGTGCCAGCAGCTTGTTTTCTTACGAGCAGTACTTC
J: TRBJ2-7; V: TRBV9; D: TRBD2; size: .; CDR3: CASSVGTSESYEQYF; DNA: TGTGCCAGCAGCGTAGGGACTAGCGAGTCCTACGAGCAGTACTTC
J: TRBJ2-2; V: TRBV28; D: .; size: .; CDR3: CASSSGETRGELFF; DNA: TGTGCCAGCAGTTCGGGGGAGACTCGGGGGGAGCTGTTTTTT
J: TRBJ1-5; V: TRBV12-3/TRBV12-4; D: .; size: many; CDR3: CASSFRGTQPQHF; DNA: TGTGCCAGCAGTTTCCGCGGGACTCAGCCCCAGCATTTT
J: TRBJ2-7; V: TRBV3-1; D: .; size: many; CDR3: CASSQDNIPEQYF; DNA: TGTGCCAGCAGCCAAGATAATATTCCCGAGCAGTACTTC